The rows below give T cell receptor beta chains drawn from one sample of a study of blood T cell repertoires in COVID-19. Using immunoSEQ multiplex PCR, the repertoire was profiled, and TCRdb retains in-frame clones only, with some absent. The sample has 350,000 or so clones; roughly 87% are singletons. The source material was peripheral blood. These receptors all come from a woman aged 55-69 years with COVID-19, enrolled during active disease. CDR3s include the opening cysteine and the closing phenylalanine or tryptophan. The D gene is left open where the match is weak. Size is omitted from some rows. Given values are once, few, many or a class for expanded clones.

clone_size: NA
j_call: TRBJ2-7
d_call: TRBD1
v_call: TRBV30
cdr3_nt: TGTGCCTGGAACCCTGGACAGGGCGGCGAGCAGTACTTC
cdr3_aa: CAWNPGQGGEQYF

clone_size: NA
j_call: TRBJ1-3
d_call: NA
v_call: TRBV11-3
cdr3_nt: TGTGCCAGCAGCGCCCAGGGTACAGGGGGAAACACCATATATTTT
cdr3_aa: CASSAQGTGGNTIYF

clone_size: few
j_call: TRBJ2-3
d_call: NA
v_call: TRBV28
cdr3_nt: TGTGCCAGCAGTTTATTCCTAGATACGCAGTATTTT
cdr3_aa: CASSLFLDTQYF

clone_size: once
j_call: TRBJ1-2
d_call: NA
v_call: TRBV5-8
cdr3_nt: TGTGCCAGCAGCTTGAGGGGCTATGGCTACACCTTC
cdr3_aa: CASSLRGYGYTF

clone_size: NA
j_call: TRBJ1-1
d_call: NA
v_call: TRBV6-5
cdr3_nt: TGTGCCAGCAGCTATACAGGGATGGGGGCTTTCTTT
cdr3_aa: CASSYTGMGAFF

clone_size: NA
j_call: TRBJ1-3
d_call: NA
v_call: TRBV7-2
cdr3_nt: TGTGCCAGCAGGGGAGGGGACAACTCTGGAAACACCATATATTTT
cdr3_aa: CASRGGDNSGNTIYF

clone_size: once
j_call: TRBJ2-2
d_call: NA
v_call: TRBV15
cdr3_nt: TGTGCCACCAGCACACAAGTAGACGGACAATGGAACACCGGGGAGCTGTTTTTT
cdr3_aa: CATSTQVDGQWNTGELFF

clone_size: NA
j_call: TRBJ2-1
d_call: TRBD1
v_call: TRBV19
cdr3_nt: TGTGCCAGTAGTGTTACAGGGGGCGGCTACAATGAGCAGTTCTTC
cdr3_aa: CASSVTGGGYNEQFF

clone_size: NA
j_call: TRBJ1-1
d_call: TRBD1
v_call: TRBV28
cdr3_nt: TGTGCCAGCAGTTTGGGGGGACAGGGGATGAACACTGAAGCTTTCTTT
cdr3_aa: CASSLGGQGMNTEAFF

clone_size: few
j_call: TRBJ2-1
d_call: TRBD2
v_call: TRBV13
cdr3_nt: TGTGCCAGCAGCTCTCCTAGCGGGGGCCTCAATGAGCAGTTCTTC
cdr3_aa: CASSSPSGGLNEQFF

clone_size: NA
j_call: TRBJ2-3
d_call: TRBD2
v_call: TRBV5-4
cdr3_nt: TGTGCCAGCAGCTTCGGGGGGGTACGGACAGATACGCAGTATTTT
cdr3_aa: CASSFGGVRTDTQYF

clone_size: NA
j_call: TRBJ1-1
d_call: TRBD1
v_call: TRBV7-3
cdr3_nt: TGTGCCAGCAGCTTAACTCCGGGACAGACCCTGAACACTGAAGCTTTCTTT
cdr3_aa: CASSLTPGQTLNTEAFF

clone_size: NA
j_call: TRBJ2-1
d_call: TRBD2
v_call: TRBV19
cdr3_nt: TGTGCCAGTAGTATAGATGGGACTAGCGGGGTAAGAATAGCCTACAATGAGCAGTTCTTC
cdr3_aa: CASSIDGTSGVRIAYNEQFF

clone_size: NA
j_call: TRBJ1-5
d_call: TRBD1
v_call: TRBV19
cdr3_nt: TGTGCCAGTAAGGTCGGGGACAGGGCTCAGCCCCAGCATTTT
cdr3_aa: CASKVGDRAQPQHF

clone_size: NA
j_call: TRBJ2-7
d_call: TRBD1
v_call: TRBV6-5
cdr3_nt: TGTGCCAGCACCCCGCGGGACAGGGGGAACGAGCAGTACTTC
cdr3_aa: CASTPRDRGNEQYF

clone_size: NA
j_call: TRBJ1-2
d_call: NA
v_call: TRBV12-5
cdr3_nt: TGTGCTAGTGGTCGGGACACTCTAGCTGGCTACACCTTC
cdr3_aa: CASGRDTLAGYTF

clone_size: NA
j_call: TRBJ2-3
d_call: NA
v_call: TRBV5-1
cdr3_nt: TGCGCCAGCAGCTTGGGGCGGAGAGATACGCAGTATTTT
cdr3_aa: CASSLGRRDTQYF

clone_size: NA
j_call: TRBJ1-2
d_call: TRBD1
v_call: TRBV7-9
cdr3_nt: TGTGCCAGCAGCCCCTACGGGACAGGGGAAACGGGCTACACCTTC
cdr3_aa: CASSPYGTGETGYTF

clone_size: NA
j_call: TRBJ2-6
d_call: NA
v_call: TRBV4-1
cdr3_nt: TGCGCCAGCAGCCAAGATAGGGGTGCAAGCTCTGGGGCCAACGTCCTGACTTTC
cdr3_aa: CASSQDRGASSGANVLTF